The rows below give T cell receptor beta chains drawn from one sample of a study of lymphopenia after photon versus proton radiotherapy. TCRdb's table, derived via immunoSEQ multiplex PCR, lists solely in-frame clones and lacks some. The data show fewer than 50,000 clones, with 65% to 90% seen just once and around 2.2% held by the top ten. The sequences come from peripheral blood, collected from a patient treated with photon-based radiotherapy. The receptors were sampled from a man aged 35-49 years with gastric cancer. Each CDR3 is given with its conserved first and last residue. D genes are given only for firm matches. A row's size may be missing; if present it is once, few, many or a size class.

d_call: .; j_call: TRBJ2-3; cdr3_length: 13; clone_size: .; v_call: TRBV7-2; cdr3_nt: TGTGCCAGCAGCTACCCGGCCACAGATACGCAGTATTTT; cdr3_aa: CASSYPATDTQYF
d_call: .; j_call: TRBJ2-2; cdr3_length: 12; clone_size: .; v_call: TRBV10-3; cdr3_nt: TGTGCCATCCAAGGGGTGGCCGGGGAGCTGTTTTTT; cdr3_aa: CAIQGVAGELFF
d_call: .; j_call: TRBJ1-5; cdr3_length: 14; clone_size: few; v_call: TRBV5-4; cdr3_nt: TGTGCCAGCAGCTTTGGACGAGAAGAGGGGCCCCAGCATTTT; cdr3_aa: CASSFGREEGPQHF
d_call: .; j_call: TRBJ1-2; cdr3_length: 13; clone_size: .; v_call: TRBV6-5; cdr3_nt: TGTGCCAGCAGCGGACGATACAGGGCCTACTACACCTTC; cdr3_aa: CASSGRYRAYYTF
d_call: .; j_call: TRBJ1-6; cdr3_length: 16; clone_size: .; v_call: TRBV5-1; cdr3_nt: TGCGCCAGCAGCTTGGCGGGCCCGGGAGGGAATTCACCCCTCCACTTT; cdr3_aa: CASSLAGPGGNSPLHF
d_call: TRBD1; j_call: TRBJ1-2; cdr3_length: 16; clone_size: .; v_call: TRBV6-6; cdr3_nt: TGTGCCAGCAGTACGAGACAGGGGGCTAGGGTCTATGGCTACACCTTC; cdr3_aa: CASSTRQGARVYGYTF
d_call: .; j_call: TRBJ2-4; cdr3_length: 13; clone_size: .; v_call: TRBV2; cdr3_nt: TGTGCCAGCAGAGCCCGCCGAGTAAACATTCAGTACTTC; cdr3_aa: CASRARRVNIQYF
d_call: TRBD1; j_call: TRBJ1-3; cdr3_length: 16; clone_size: .; v_call: TRBV7-9; cdr3_nt: TGTGCCAGCAGCTTAGAGGGGGCCCTCTCTGGAAACACCATATATTTT; cdr3_aa: CASSLEGALSGNTIYF
d_call: TRBD2; j_call: TRBJ2-5; cdr3_length: 15; clone_size: once; v_call: TRBV7-7; cdr3_nt: TGTGCCAGCAGGGAGACTAGCGGGGGTCCGGAGACCCAGTACTTC; cdr3_aa: CASRETSGGPETQYF
d_call: TRBD1; j_call: TRBJ2-7; cdr3_length: 17; clone_size: .; v_call: TRBV4-2; cdr3_nt: TGTGCCAGCAGCCAAGAGGGAGGCGAGGACAGGGGCTACGAGCAGTACTTC; cdr3_aa: CASSQEGGEDRGYEQYF
d_call: TRBD1; j_call: TRBJ2-2; cdr3_length: 16; clone_size: .; v_call: TRBV13; cdr3_nt: TGTGCCAGCAGCCTTTGGGGACAGGGGGCCACCGGGGAGCTGTTTTTT; cdr3_aa: CASSLWGQGATGELFF
d_call: .; j_call: TRBJ1-1; cdr3_length: 15; clone_size: .; v_call: TRBV19; cdr3_nt: TGTGCCAGTAGTATCCTACAGAAATCGAACACTGAAGCTTTCTTT; cdr3_aa: CASSILQKSNTEAFF
d_call: .; j_call: TRBJ1-2; cdr3_length: 13; clone_size: .; v_call: TRBV7-2; cdr3_nt: TGTGCCAGCAGCTTAGAAGGCGGCTATGGCTACACCTTC; cdr3_aa: CASSLEGGYGYTF
d_call: TRBD1; j_call: TRBJ1-1; cdr3_length: 11; clone_size: medium-sized; v_call: TRBV19; cdr3_nt: TGTGCCAGTAGTACCTACAGGGGAGCTTTCTTT; cdr3_aa: CASSTYRGAFF
d_call: .; j_call: TRBJ2-3; cdr3_length: 11; clone_size: .; v_call: TRBV20-1; cdr3_nt: TGCAGTGCTGCTTTCACAGATACGCAGTATTTT; cdr3_aa: CSAAFTDTQYF
d_call: .; j_call: TRBJ2-3; cdr3_length: 14; clone_size: .; v_call: TRBV15; cdr3_nt: TGTGCCACCAGACCGGGGGTTCAGACCGATACGCAGTATTTT; cdr3_aa: CATRPGVQTDTQYF
d_call: .; j_call: TRBJ2-7; cdr3_length: 14; clone_size: .; v_call: TRBV7-6; cdr3_nt: TGTGCCAGCAGCTTAGACCCCACCCCCTACGAGCAGTACTTC; cdr3_aa: CASSLDPTPYEQYF
d_call: .; j_call: TRBJ1-1; cdr3_length: 14; clone_size: once; v_call: TRBV11-2; cdr3_nt: TGTGCCAGCAGCTTATCCGGCGTGAACACTGAAGCTTTCTTT; cdr3_aa: CASSLSGVNTEAFF
d_call: .; j_call: TRBJ2-1; cdr3_length: 14; clone_size: .; v_call: TRBV27; cdr3_nt: TGTGCCAGCAAGCAGGGGCGACCCTACAATGAGCAGTTCTTC; cdr3_aa: CASKQGRPYNEQFF
d_call: .; j_call: TRBJ2-3; cdr3_length: 14; clone_size: .; v_call: TRBV5-1; cdr3_nt: TGCGCCAGCAGAGTCTACAGGCGCACAGATACGCAGTATTTT; cdr3_aa: CASRVYRRTDTQYF
d_call: .; j_call: TRBJ1-4; cdr3_length: 18; clone_size: .; v_call: TRBV4-1; cdr3_nt: TGCGCCAGCAGCCAACCATCCCCGGGACCGGTCCCTAATGAAAAACTGTTTTTT; cdr3_aa: CASSQPSPGPVPNEKLFF
d_call: .; j_call: TRBJ1-3; cdr3_length: 14; clone_size: .; v_call: TRBV2; cdr3_nt: TGTGCCAGCAAAAACCCCCCCTATGGAAACACCATATATTTT; cdr3_aa: CASKNPPYGNTIYF
d_call: .; j_call: TRBJ2-2; cdr3_length: 18; clone_size: .; v_call: TRBV2; cdr3_nt: TGTGCCAGCAGTGGTACACTCTGGACGGAGAAGAACACCGGGGAGCTGTTTTTT; cdr3_aa: CASSGTLWTEKNTGELFF
d_call: TRBD1; j_call: TRBJ2-5; cdr3_length: 13; clone_size: .; v_call: TRBV29-1; cdr3_nt: TGCAGCGCAAGGACAGGGGGCGAAGAGACCCAGTACTTC; cdr3_aa: CSARTGGEETQYF
d_call: .; j_call: TRBJ2-4; cdr3_length: 13; clone_size: .; v_call: TRBV19; cdr3_nt: TGTGCCAGTAGTAACCAGGGTGGAGACATTCAGTACTTC; cdr3_aa: CASSNQGGDIQYF
d_call: .; j_call: TRBJ1-2; cdr3_length: 13; clone_size: .; v_call: TRBV18; cdr3_nt: TGTGCCAGCTCACCCGACGGAGACTATGGCTACACCTTC; cdr3_aa: CASSPDGDYGYTF
d_call: .; j_call: TRBJ1-1; cdr3_length: 16; clone_size: .; v_call: TRBV5-1; cdr3_nt: TGCGCCAGCAGCTCCTTGAGGGCCACAGGGAACACTGAAGCTTTCTTT; cdr3_aa: CASSSLRATGNTEAFF
d_call: .; j_call: TRBJ2-1; cdr3_length: 15; clone_size: .; v_call: TRBV7-2; cdr3_nt: TGTGCCAGCAGCTTACAGACAAGCTCCTACAATGAGCAGTTCTTC; cdr3_aa: CASSLQTSSYNEQFF
d_call: .; j_call: TRBJ1-4; cdr3_length: 15; clone_size: .; v_call: TRBV4-3; cdr3_nt: TGCGCCAGCAGCCAAGATGCGGACTCCAATGAAAAACTGTTTTTT; cdr3_aa: CASSQDADSNEKLFF